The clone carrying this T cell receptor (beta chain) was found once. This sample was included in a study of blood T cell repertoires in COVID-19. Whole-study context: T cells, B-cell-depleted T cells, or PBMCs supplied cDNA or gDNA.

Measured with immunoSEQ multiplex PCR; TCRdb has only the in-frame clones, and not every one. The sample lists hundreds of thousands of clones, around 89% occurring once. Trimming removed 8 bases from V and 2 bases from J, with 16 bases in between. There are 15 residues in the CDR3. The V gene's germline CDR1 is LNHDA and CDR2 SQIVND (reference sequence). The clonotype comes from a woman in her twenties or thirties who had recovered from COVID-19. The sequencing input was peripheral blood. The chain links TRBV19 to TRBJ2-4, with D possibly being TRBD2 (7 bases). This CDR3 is CASAAGRGTKNIQYF. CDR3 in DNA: TGTGCCAGTGCCGCGGGGAGGGGGACCAAAAACATTCAGTACTTC.